A single sample gave rise to the 5 T cell receptor beta chains below, sequenced in a study of T cells expressing NK-cell markers. For each CDR3 protein, TCRdb gives one entry from its re-call of the 5' RACE reads, without DNA. The repertoire table contains 200,000 to 300,000 distinct CDR3 sequences. Specimen: blood T cells: a sorted CD56 or NKG2C T cell subset, CD4+ or CD8+ T cells, or bulk PBMC T cells (not recorded which). These receptors were collected from a man younger than 30 in good health.

This chain connects TRBV20-1 to TRBJ2-1; as DNA is missing, the TRBD1 call by TCRdb cannot be tested. Germline CDR1 DFQATT, CDR2 SNEGSKA (reference sequence). The CDR3 length is 13 residues. CDR3 amino acids: CSARPGLYNEQFF.

The chain joins TRBV20-1 to TRBJ2-1; TCRdb's assignment of TRBD2 cannot be checked, as there is no DNA. There are 15 residues in the CDR3. CDR1 is DFQATT, CDR2 SNEGSKA, per germline (reference sequence). CDR3 sequence: CSASGPSGSVNEQFF.

The chain uses TRBV6-1 and TRBJ1-6; TCRdb reports TRBD1, a call that lacks DNA to check it against. Germline V lookup: CDR1 MNHNS, CDR2 SASEGT. CDR3 length equals 14 residues. The CDR3: CASRRTGGSSPLHF.

The rearrangement joins TRBV6-2 or TRBV6-3 to TRBJ1-5; the TCRdb D gene call, TRBD1, has no DNA to confirm it. CDR3 length equals 15 residues. Germline V gives CDR1 MNHEY, CDR2 SVGEGT. The CDR3: CASNPLDRLNQPQHF.

J is TRBJ1-1 and V is TRBV20-1. This CDR3 contains 13 residues. Germline CDR1 reads DFQATT; CDR2 reads SNEGSKA (reference sequence). The CDR3 sequence: CSAPGGGGTEAFF.